Presented here are 30 T cell receptor beta chains from one specimen sequenced in a study of T cell responses to AZD1222 COVID-19 vaccine. Here immunoSEQ multiplex PCR was the method, and the copy in TCRdb shows in-frame clones only, minus some. The data hold approximately 77,000 clones, with 70% to 90% observed a single time. The sample here was peripheral blood, taken 28 days after the second AZD1222 dose. These receptor sequences come from an adult who received the AZD1222 COVID-19 vaccine.

The chain combines TRBV7-3 with TRBJ2-3, with 7 bases aligning to TRBD2. The germline V gene has CDR1 SGHTA and CDR2 FQGTGA. The V gene end was trimmed by 2 bases and the J gene end by 2 bases; junction bases not matched to a gene: 7. The CDR3 consists of 16 residues. CDR3 region: CASSLRSGGPTDTQYF. CDR3 nucleotide sequence: TGTGCCAGCAGCTTACGATCGGGAGGACCCACAGATACGCAGTATTTT.

This chain joins TRBV24-1 and TRBJ1-2; D not resolved. V lost 1 base and J lost 2, with 7 bases in between. CDR3 length equals 14 residues. Germline V CDR1 and CDR2: KGHDR, SFDVKD. CDR3 nucleotide sequence: TGTGCCACCAGTGATTTTAGAAAGAACTATGGCTACACCTTC. Its protein is CATSDFRKNYGYTF.

The V call is TRBV6-2 or TRBV6-3, the J call TRBJ2-1; 9 nucleotides align to TRBD1. This CDR3 comprises 14 residues. After removal of 5 bases from V and 7 bases from J, the junction contained 6 bases not matched to a gene. Germline V gene data show CDR1 as MNHEY and CDR2 as SVGEGT. The CDR3 sequence is CASSNPGQGNEQFF. The CDR3 coding sequence is TGTGCCAGCAGTAACCCGGGACAGGGAAATGAGCAGTTCTTC.

This clone is a singleton in its sample. The chain is built from TRBV7-2 and TRBJ2-2; no clear D. Germline V CDR1 and CDR2: SGHTA, FQGNSA. This CDR3 comprises 14 residues. With 6 bases removed from V and 2 bases from J, the gap between germline ends came to 10 bases. The CDR3: CASRSNGNTGELFF. CDR3 in DNA: TGTGCCAGCAGGAGTAACGGAAACACCGGGGAGCTGTTTTTT.

V and J are TRBV3-1 (or the pseudogene TRBV3-2) and TRBJ1-5; 8 bases match TRBD1. Germline V gene lookup returns CDR1 LGHDT and CDR2 YNNKEL (reference sequence). This CDR3 has 16 amino acids. With 2 bases clipped from V and 3 bases from J, the junction kept 6 bases outside the gene matches. DNA of the CDR3: TGTGCCAGCAGCCAATCGACAGGGGCATACAATCAGCCCCAGCATTTT. Translation: CASSQSTGAYNQPQHF.

The chain recombines TRBV27 with TRBJ1-1, with D maybe TRBD1 (5 bases). Deletions cut 5 bases from V and 7 bases from J, with 14 bases between. Germline lookup yields CDR1 MNHEY and CDR2 SMNVEV (reference sequence). The CDR3 has 13 residues. Here the CDR3 reads CASSNPLGGEAFF. For the CDR3, the DNA is TGTGCCAGCAGTAATCCTCTGGGGGGTGAAGCTTTCTTT.

The V gene is TRBV27, the J gene TRBJ1-1; D is unresolved. This CDR3 comprises 12 residues. V lost 10 bases and J 1 base, leaving 10 bases between the germline ends. CDR1 and CDR2 from the germline V gene are MNHEY and SMNVEV (reference sequence). The CDR3 loop reads CATHVGNTEAFF. The CDR3, as DNA: TGTGCCACCCACGTGGGGAACACTGAAGCTTTCTTT.

This clone occurred once. The chain carries TRBV19 and TRBJ1-1, with D unresolved. The CDR3 spans 14 residues. Between the trimmed V and J ends, which lost 4 bases and 0 bases, there was a span of 9 bases. The germline V gene has CDR1 LNHDA and CDR2 SQIVND (reference sequence). The CDR3 spells CASSRAEMNTEAFF. The CDR3 bases are TGTGCCAGTAGTAGGGCAGAGATGAACACTGAAGCTTTCTTT.

This chain uses TRBV30 with TRBJ2-5; no reliable D call. This CDR3 contains 14 residues. Trimming left V 1 base short and J 3 bases short, with 12 bases between. Germline CDR1 GTSNPN, CDR2 SVGIG (reference sequence). The CDR3 bases are TGTGCCTGGAGTGGCGCTGACTCCGAAGAGACCCAGTACTTC. Translated, it gives CAWSGADSEETQYF.

V gene TRBV12-5 combines with J gene TRBJ2-1, with TRBD2 matching over 11 bases. Trimming cost V 4 bases and J 4 bases; bases outside gene matches: 12. The CDR3 is 18 amino acids. Per the germline V gene, CDR1 is LGHNT and CDR2 is FRNRAP. The CDR3 DNA reads as TGTGCTAGTGGTTACATCCACGATGGGACTAGCGGTTACAATGAGCAGTTCTTC. Translating gives CASGYIHDGTSGYNEQFF.

The chain carries TRBV18 and TRBJ1-5; tentatively, D is TRBD1 (5 bases). Germline V lookup: CDR1 KGHSH, CDR2 LQKENI. The CDR3 extends over 13 amino acids. V lost 3 bases and J lost 4, with 7 bases in between. CDR3: CASSPGENQPQHF. The CDR3 coding sequence is TGTGCCAGCTCACCGGGGGAAAATCAGCCCCAGCATTTT.

V usage is TRBV28 and J usage is TRBJ1-4; 8 bases map to TRBD1. Germline CDR1 reads MDHEN; CDR2 reads SYDVKM. This CDR3 is built from 16 residues. Losses at the gene ends were 6 bases for V and 7 bases for J; bases not matched to a gene: 13. The CDR3 DNA sequence: TGTGCCAGCAGCCTAAGTCGACAGGGGTCGTCTGAAAAACTGTTTTTT. It is translated as CASSLSRQGSSEKLFF.

The rearrangement joins TRBV19 to TRBJ1-6, with D maybe TRBD1 (5 bases). CDR3 length equals 14 residues. Germline V CDR1 and CDR2: LNHDA, SQIVND (reference sequence). The V and J ends lost 4 bases and 9 bases respectively, with 13 bases between them. The CDR3 is CASSTERGSSPLHF. The DNA of the CDR3 is TGTGCCAGTAGTACTGAACGGGGGAGTTCACCCCTCCACTTT.

This sequence joins TRBV27 and TRBJ2-1; 9 bases line up with TRBD2. The CDR3 is 11 residues long. Trimming removed 8 bases from V and 15 bases from J; junction bases left unmatched: 8. Germline CDR1 reads MNHEY; CDR2 reads SMNVEV (reference sequence). The CDR3 protein is CASRTGTSPFF. The CDR3 nucleotides are TGTGCCAGCCGAACCGGGACTAGCCCGTTCTTC.

This chain connects TRBV7-3 to TRBJ2-2; D not certain. Trimming took 5 bases from V and 1 from J, leaving 8 bases between them. The CDR3 extends over 14 amino acids. Germline V gene sequence: CDR1 SGHTA, CDR2 FQGTGA. CDR3 protein: CASSEWGNTGELFF. In nucleotides, the CDR3 is TGTGCCAGCAGCGAGTGGGGGAACACCGGGGAGCTGTTTTTT.

V is TRBV12-3 or TRBV12-4 and J is TRBJ1-5, with D tentatively TRBD1 (5 bases). V was cut by 6 bases and J by 7 bases, with 13 bases left in between. CDR3 size: 13 residues. The CDR3 is CASSQGMGQPQHF. The CDR3 DNA reads TGTGCCAGCAGCCAGGGTATGGGCCAGCCCCAGCATTTT.

The chain recombines TRBV7-2 with TRBJ1-1, with D possibly TRBD1 on 6 matching bases. The CDR3 covers 13 residues. The V end was cut by 5 bases, the J end by 1 base, with 8 bases between. Germline CDR1 SGHTA, CDR2 FQGNSA. CDR3 sequence reads: CASSPGQNTEAFF. CDR3 nucleotides: TGTGCCAGCAGCCCGGGACAGAACACTGAAGCTTTCTTT.

V and J are TRBV27 and TRBJ1-2, with unresolved D. Per the germline V gene, CDR1 is MNHEY and CDR2 is SMNVEV (reference sequence). The CDR3 contains 14 residues. V lost 3 bases, J lost 2 bases, and 10 bases lay in between. This chain's CDR3 is CASSFRAQNYGYTF. CDR3 in DNA: TGTGCCAGCAGTTTCCGTGCCCAGAACTATGGCTACACCTTC.

CDR3 loop: CASSFLFGATEAFF. CDR3 DNA sequence: TGTGCCAGCAGTTTTTTGTTCGGGGCCACTGAAGCTTTCTTT. J is TRBJ1-1 and V is TRBV28; tentatively, D is TRBD1 (5 bases). Trimming cost V 3 bases and J 4 bases, with 12 bases left between them. In germline, CDR1 is MDHEN, CDR2 SYDVKM. The CDR3 has 14 amino acids.

V gene TRBV13 combines with J gene TRBJ1-1; 11 nucleotides agree with TRBD1. After removal of 5 bases from V and 6 bases from J, the junction contained 8 bases not matched to a gene. Germline V gene lookup returns CDR1 PRHDT and CDR2 FYEKMQ (reference sequence). The CDR3 runs 15 residues. DNA for the CDR3: TGTGCCAGCAGCGAACGGGACAGGGGGGCAGCTGAAGCTTTCTTT. It encodes CASSERDRGAAEAFF. Looking up the rest from reference TRBV13 and TRBJ1-1 gives the full variable domain: AAGVIQSPRHLIKEKRETATLKCYPIPRHDTVYWYQQGPGQDPQFLISFYEKMQSDKGSIPDRFSAQQFSDYHSELNMSSLELGDSALYFCASSERDRGAAEAFFGQGTRLTVV.

The gene calls are TRBV18 and TRBJ1-1; D is undetermined. V was cut by 5 bases and J by 5 bases, with 12 bases left in between. Germline V gene data show CDR1 as KGHSH and CDR2 as LQKENI. The CDR3 has 13 amino acids. CDR3 coding DNA: TGTGCCAGCTCAATGGTGGGTGGTACTGAAGCTTTCTTT. As protein: CASSMVGGTEAFF.

This clone qualifies as medium-sized. The V gene is TRBV14, the J gene TRBJ1-1; D is uncertain. V shed 5 bases and J shed 1 base, with 11 bases lying between them. Germline V gives CDR1 SGHDN, CDR2 FVKESK. This CDR3 contains 14 residues. The CDR3 loop reads CASSTRTGNTEAFF. CDR3 bases: TGTGCCAGCAGCACCCGGACGGGGAACACTGAAGCTTTCTTT.

The gene calls are TRBV7-6 and TRBJ2-2; TRBD2 matches at 7 bases. V gave up 4 bases and J gave up 0 bases; unmatched junction bases: 5. The germline gives CDR1 SGHVS, CDR2 FNYEAQ. This CDR3 spans 16 amino acids. CDR3 sequence (DNA): TGTGCCAGCAGCTCGGGGGGACCCCCGAACACCGGGGAGCTGTTTTTT. Its translation is CASSSGGPPNTGELFF. The full variable domain, in which reference TRBV7-6 and TRBJ2-2 provide the parts outside the CDR3, is GAGVSQSPRYKVTKRGQDVALRCDPISGHVSLYWYRQALGQGPEFLTYFNYEAQQDKSGLPNDRFSAERPEGSISTLTIQRTEQRDSAMYRCASSSGGPPNTGELFFGEGSRLTVL.

V and J are TRBV30 and TRBJ2-1, with 11 positions matching TRBD2. The trim removed 1 base at V and 2 bases at J, leaving 7 bases unmatched. CDR1 is GTSNPN and CDR2 is SVGIG in the germline V gene (reference sequence). The CDR3 is 17 amino acids. As DNA, the CDR3 is TGTGCCTGGAGTGGGGACATAGCGGGGGGGACCTACAATGAGCAGTTCTTC. This encodes CAWSGDIAGGTYNEQFF.

The J gene is TRBJ1-1, the V gene TRBV6-5; possibly TRBD1 for D (6 bases). This CDR3 has 15 amino acids. V was clipped by 6 bases and J by 3 bases, with 17 bases between them. Germline V gives CDR1 MNHEY, CDR2 SVGAGI. CDR3 sequence: CASRLSQEGDTEAFF. DNA of the CDR3: TGTGCCAGCAGATTATCACAGGAGGGGGACACTGAAGCTTTCTTT.

This clone was detected a few times. The chain is built from TRBV6-4 and TRBJ2-1; D gene uncertain. This CDR3 spans 14 amino acids. Looked up from germline, CDR1 is MRHNA and CDR2 is SNTAGT. The V end lost 4 bases, the J end lost 10 bases, and 17 bases lay between the germline ends. CDR3 nucleotide sequence: TGTGCCAGCAGTGCCGTGTTTCGGCCCTCGGAGCAGTTCTTC. It encodes CASSAVFRPSEQFF.

Concerning this clone: One junction end does not reproduce the germline sequence, and a read error may be involved. The chain links TRBV7-9 to TRBJ2-7, with 11 positions matching TRBD2. CDR1 SEHNR and CDR2 FQNEAQ come from the germline V gene (reference sequence). The CDR3 runs to 14 residues. In DNA form, the CDR3 reads TGTGCCAGCAGCGTAGCGGGAGGGCCTGGCGAGCAGTACTTC. Protein sequence: CASSVAGGPGEQYF.

DNA for the CDR3: TGTGCCAGCAGCCCTGCCCGAGCCGAGACCCAGTACTTC. It translates to CASSPARAETQYF. This chain uses TRBV7-9 with TRBJ2-5; D unresolved. The CDR3 loop spans 13 amino acids. From germline, CDR1 is SEHNR and CDR2 FQNEAQ (reference sequence). Trimming left V 5 bases short and J 5 bases short, with 12 bases between.

V gene TRBV7-2 combines with J gene TRBJ1-5; no firm D call. The V gene's germline CDR1 is SGHTA and CDR2 FQGNSA. V dropped 5 bases and J dropped 3 bases, with 14 bases sitting between them. This CDR3 has 15 residues. The CDR3 sequence: CASSLGPDLNQPQHF. The CDR3 DNA reads TGTGCCAGCAGCCTCGGGCCAGACCTCAATCAGCCCCAGCATTTT. Together with reference TRBV7-2 and TRBJ1-5, the CDR3 gives the full variable domain: GAGVSQSPSNKVTEKGKDVELRCDPISGHTALYWYRQSLGQGLEFLIYFQGNSAPDKSGLPSDRFSAERTGGSVSTLTIQRTQQEDSAVYLCASSLGPDLNQPQHFGDGTRLSIL.

The chain joins TRBV15 to TRBJ2-7; weak D call: TRBD1 (6 bases). Trimming took off 2 bases at V and 6 bases at J, with 11 bases between the two ends. Germline assignment: CDR1 LNHNV and CDR2 YYDKDF (reference sequence). This CDR3 is built from 13 residues. CDR3 in DNA: TGTGCCACCAGCAGACTGGCAGGGGCCGAGCAGTACTTC. This codes for CATSRLAGAEQYF.